This TCR beta chain is from a study of cytotoxic CD8 clonotypes in ibrutinib-treated CLL. V dropped 1 base and J dropped 7 bases, with 8 bases sitting between them. CDR1 and CDR2 from the germline V gene are KGHSH and LQKENI. CDR3 length: 14 amino acids. The repertoire was sequenced with immunoSEQ multiplex PCR; TCRdb's copy has only in-frame clones and lacks some. The data show fewer than 150,000 clones, with 80% to 90% seen just once and roughly 3.3% held by the top ten. This clone has only a few counts. The starting material was PBMCs, obtained after 24 months of ibrutinib treatment. This TCR derives from a human donor with chronic lymphocytic leukemia. This chain uses TRBV18 with TRBJ1-6, with D tentatively TRBD1 (6 bases). The CDR3 sequence: CASSPQQGNSPLHF. The DNA of the CDR3 is TGTGCCAGCTCACCACAGCAGGGGAATTCACCCCTCCACTTT.